Listed below are T cell receptor beta chains from one sample, sequenced in a study of blood T cell repertoires in COVID-19. Clones were read by immunoSEQ multiplex PCR, and TCRdb kept only the in-frame ones, dropping some. The sample has about 300,000 clones, about nine tenths seen once. Sequenced input: PBMCs or T cells enriched from blood (not recorded which). Receptor source: a woman under 30 who had recovered from COVID-19. Both conserved end residues are part of each CDR3. The D gene is left open where the match is weak. Clone size is given for some rows only: seen once, a few or many times, or a class if the clone is expanded.

J	D	V	size	CDR3	DNA
TRBJ2-7	TRBD2	TRBV3-1/TRBV3-2	NA	CASRLTSGGSYEQYF	TGTGCCAGCAGGCTTACTAGCGGGGGCTCCTACGAGCAGTACTTC
TRBJ1-2	TRBD1	TRBV5-1	once	CASRAGTGEEGGYTF	TGCGCCAGCAGGGCCGGGACAGGGGAGGAAGGAGGCTACACCTTC
TRBJ1-1	TRBD1	TRBV27	NA	CASSPRTGGGNTEAFF	TGTGCCAGCAGTCCACGGACAGGGGGGGGCAACACTGAAGCTTTCTTT
TRBJ2-7	TRBD2	TRBV5-1	NA	CASSSLLAGVSYEQYF	TGCGCCAGCAGCTCCCTACTAGCGGGAGTTTCCTACGAGCAGTACTTC
TRBJ2-5	TRBD2	TRBV19	NA	CASSLSSGRDQETQYF	TGTGCCAGTAGTCTCTCTAGCGGGAGAGATCAAGAGACCCAGTACTTC
TRBJ2-1	TRBD2	TRBV9	NA	CASSVLLAGYNEQFF	TGTGCCAGCAGCGTCCTACTAGCGGGATACAATGAGCAGTTCTTC
TRBJ1-2	TRBD1	TRBV24-1	NA	CATSDLNRGQLFGSGYTF	TGTGCCACCAGTGATTTGAACAGGGGGCAGCTTTTTGGAAGTGGCTACACCTTC
TRBJ1-4	NA	TRBV5-5	NA	CASSYGLINEKLFF	TGTGCCAGCAGCTACGGACTAATCAATGAAAAACTGTTTTTT
TRBJ1-2	NA	TRBV4-2	NA	CASSLLIGSPLYGYTF	TGTGCCAGCAGCCTCTTGATCGGGAGCCCTTTATATGGCTACACCTTC
TRBJ1-1	NA	TRBV10-3	NA	CAISEGLNTEAFF	TGTGCCATCAGTGAGGGCCTTAACACTGAAGCTTTCTTT
TRBJ1-2	TRBD1	TRBV5-1	NA	CASSLEGQGTGGYTF	TGCGCCAGCAGCTTGGAGGGACAGGGGACGGGTGGCTACACCTTC
TRBJ1-6	NA	TRBV19	NA	CASRAGRGNSPLHF	TGTGCCAGTAGGGCAGGTCGGGGAAATTCACCCCTCCACTTT
TRBJ1-1	NA	TRBV12-3/TRBV12-4	NA	CASSSNQRDKAFF	TGTGCCAGCAGCTCGAACCAACGGGACAAAGCTTTCTTT
TRBJ2-7	TRBD2	TRBV13	NA	CASSFERGTSYEQYF	TGTGCCAGCAGCTTTGAGCGGGGGACCTCCTACGAGCAGTACTTC
TRBJ2-7	TRBD2	TRBV4-1	NA	CASSLRWDSGVTYEQYF	TGCGCCAGCAGCCTCAGATGGGATAGCGGGGTAACCTACGAGCAGTACTTC
TRBJ1-1	NA	TRBV13	NA	CASSSPHGGDTEAFF	TGTGCCAGCAGCTCCCCCCACGGGGGAGACACTGAAGCTTTCTTT
TRBJ1-2	NA	TRBV5-8	NA	CASNNLGGFYGYTF	TGTGCCAGCAACAATCTTGGCGGATTCTATGGCTACACCTTC
TRBJ1-1	NA	TRBV19	NA	CASTIRGNTEAFF	TGTGCCAGTACCATAAGGGGAAACACTGAAGCTTTCTTT
TRBJ2-7	TRBD1	TRBV10-3	NA	CAISEWGQGYEQYF	TGTGCCATCAGTGAGTGGGGACAGGGCTACGAGCAGTACTTC
TRBJ2-3	TRBD2	TRBV10-3	NA	CAISEAGRTDTQYF	TGTGCCATCAGTGAAGCGGGGCGCACAGATACGCAGTATTTT
TRBJ2-2	NA	TRBV30	NA	CAWIRGRDKNTGELFF	TGTGCCTGGATCCGCGGTCGGGACAAGAACACCGGGGAGCTGTTTTTT